This T cell receptor beta chain was identified during a study of regulatory T cells in long-lasting Graves disease. Concerning this clonotype itself: Its antigen is not identified.

Study-wide findings and caveats: A greater number of public clonotypes (approximately 2,500) was shared by persistent patients than by new patients (around 1,000). Persistent disease favored TRBV28, TRBJ1-2 and TRBJ2-5.

Assembly of TCR beta libraries relied on iRepertoire HTBI primers together with Arm-PCR of CDR3 regions. Original analysis: The study identified about 60 TRBV and 13 to 15 TRBJ segments across samples. MiXCR, applied by TCRdb to the multiplex PCR reads, yields one record per CDR3 protein. TCRdb assigned the V and J calls; the authors' analysis was not used. The repertoire consists of fewer than 550,000 distinct CDR3 sequences, with about 15% occurring once and the leading ten covering less than 30%. Time point reported: newly diagnosed GD, antithyroid drugs for less than 3 months. RNA isolated from PBMCs was used to make the TCR library. The V and J ends lost 1 base and 5 bases, in that order; junction bases with no gene match: 4. Germline CDR1 SGHTS, CDR2 YDEGEE. The CDR3 covers 14 residues. These data are also associated with another study on T cells in Graves' hyperthyroidism and ophthalmopathy.

The rearrangement joins TRBV5-8 to TRBJ2-3, with 7 bases identical to TRBD1. Material: peripheral blood mononuclear cells (PBMCs), obtained at new diagnosis, from a patient treated with antithyroid drugs. The TCR originated in a woman between 18 and 29 years old with Graves disease. CDR3 DNA: TGTGCCAGCAGCTTGACTCCAGGGGGAGATACGCAGTATTTT. Translated, it gives CASSLTPGGDTQYF.